This paragraph reports one T cell receptor (beta chain). V lost 8 bases to trimming and J lost 3 bases; unmatched junction nucleotides: 18. Germline lookup yields CDR1 LNHDA and CDR2 SQIVND (reference sequence). The CDR3 has 17 amino acids. This record belongs to a study of blood T cell repertoires in COVID-19. Study summary: T cells, B-cell-depleted T cells, or PBMCs supplied cDNA or gDNA.

The method was immunoSEQ multiplex PCR; TCRdb's version includes in-frame clones alone and lacks a portion of them. The table shows a few hundred thousand clones, with around 87% occurring only once. This clonotype was obtained from a woman between 55 and 75 years old with COVID-19, enrolled during active disease. Sequencing input: peripheral blood. The rearrangement joins TRBV19 to TRBJ1-1; 7 nucleotides align to TRBD1. CDR3 DNA: TGTGCCAGTGGACTGGAGACAGGGAGGTTGTGGGACACTGAAGCTTTCTTT. Translating it yields CASGLETGRLWDTEAFF.